A single sample gave rise to the 14 T cell receptor beta chains below, sequenced in a study of cytomegalovirus exposure and HLA in healthy donors. Primers: 60 Vbeta forward and 13 Jbeta reverse. Some clones are missing from TCRdb's copy, which holds only in-frame ones; the method was immunoSEQ multiplex PCR. The profile covers some 150,000 clones, with around 78% appearing a single time and 3% taken by the ten largest. Sequenced material: PBMCs. These receptors were obtained from a man aged 35 to 55 in good health and CMV-seropositive.

V is TRBV27 and J is TRBJ1-1; 9 nucleotides agree with TRBD1. The CDR3 has 13 amino acids. The ends lost 0 bases at V and 9 bases at J; junction bases unmatched: 2. Germline V gene data show CDR1 as MNHEY and CDR2 as SMNVEV (reference sequence). This CDR3 reads CASSLSGQGQAFF. In nucleotides, the CDR3 is TGTGCCAGCAGTTTATCGGGACAGGGTCAAGCTTTCTTT.

The rearrangement joins TRBV7-9 to TRBJ1-5; D is unclear. Germline-derived CDR1 and CDR2 are SEHNR and FQNEAQ (reference sequence). This CDR3 has 17 amino acids. The ends were cut back, 2 bases at V and 2 bases at J, with 16 bases in the middle. This CDR3 is CASSLTDWRAGNQPQHF. The CDR3, as DNA: TGTGCCAGCAGCTTAACGGACTGGAGAGCGGGCAATCAGCCCCAGCATTTT.

This clone was counted between two and nine times. This chain links TRBV6-1 with TRBJ2-7, with 8 bases lining up with TRBD1. The V segment lost 0 bases and the J segment 2 bases; nucleotides outside the gene matches: 9. Germline-derived CDR1 and CDR2 are MNHNS and SASEGT. The CDR3 is 17 residues long. CDR3 bases: TGTGCCAGCAGTGAAGCGTATCGGACAGGGCCCCCCTACGAGCAGTACTTC. Amino acid sequence: CASSEAYRTGPPYEQYF.

The chain carries TRBV29-1 and TRBJ2-3, with 8 bases matching TRBD1. V lost 2 bases to trimming and J lost 6 bases; unmatched junction nucleotides: 19. The length of the CDR3 is 18 residues. Germline loops: CDR1 SQVTM, CDR2 ANQGSEA. CDR3 protein: CSVELTGGTGFRRDTQYF. Here the CDR3 DNA reads TGCAGCGTTGAACTAACCGGCGGGACAGGCTTCCGGAGGGATACGCAGTATTTT.

J is TRBJ2-1 and V is TRBV6-5; D possibly corresponds to TRBD2 (6 bases). V was clipped by 8 bases and J by 1 base, with 12 bases between them. The CDR3 runs to 14 residues. The germline gives CDR1 MNHEY, CDR2 SVGAGI. This CDR3 is CASVGSGSYNEQFF. The CDR3 DNA follows: TGTGCCAGCGTCGGTAGCGGTTCCTACAATGAGCAGTTCTTC.

V is TRBV7-9 and J is TRBJ2-7; 9 nucleotides match TRBD2. This CDR3 is 15 amino acids long. The ends lost 1 base at V and 2 bases at J; junction bases unmatched: 3. The germline gives CDR1 SEHNR, CDR2 FQNEAQ (reference sequence). The CDR3 sequence is CASSLGASGTYEQYF. The CDR3 nucleotides are TGTGCCAGCAGCTTAGGGGCTAGCGGGACCTACGAGCAGTACTTC.

The chain has TRBV7-9 and TRBJ2-1; 8 bases are a match to TRBD2. Trimming removed 1 base from V and 7 bases from J; junction bases left unmatched: 6. This CDR3 has 15 residues. The germline CDR1 and CDR2 sequences are SEHNR and FQNEAQ (reference sequence). The CDR3 bases are TGTGCCAGCAGCTTAGGTAGTAGCGGGAAAAATGAGCAGTTCTTC. Translating it yields CASSLGSSGKNEQFF.

This clone has a handful of counts. This rearrangement joins TRBV9 to TRBJ2-7, with 13 bases lining up with TRBD2. The V gene end was trimmed by 3 bases and the J gene end by 1 base; junction bases not matched to a gene: 7. The germline gives CDR1 SGDLS, CDR2 YYNGEE. The CDR3 runs 17 residues. The CDR3 loop reads CASSADLTSGRSYEQYF. DNA of the CDR3: TGTGCCAGCAGCGCCGATCTGACTAGCGGGAGGTCCTACGAGCAGTACTTC.

Of note for this clone: This sample also contains other DNA sequences that code for the same CDR3. The chain uses TRBV30 and TRBJ1-5; TRBD1 agrees at 9 bases. V shed 0 bases and J 3 bases; nucleotides not matched to a gene: 3. The CDR3 extends over 15 amino acids. The germline V gene has CDR1 GTSNPN and CDR2 SVGIG (reference sequence). The CDR3 sequence: CAWSVQGAFNQPQHF. For the CDR3, the DNA is TGTGCCTGGAGTGTACAGGGGGCCTTCAATCAGCCCCAGCATTTT. The full variable domain, in which reference TRBV30 and TRBJ1-5 provide the parts outside the CDR3, is SQTIHQWPATLVQPVGSPLSLECTVEGTSNPNLYWYRQAAGRGLQLLFYSVGIGQISSEVPQNLSASRPQDRQFILSSKKLLLSDSGFYLCAWSVQGAFNQPQHFGDGTRLSIL.

The chain combines TRBV6-5 with TRBJ1-1; a possible D gene is TRBD1 (5 bases). Trimming removed 5 bases at V and 0 bases at J, with 7 bases between. The CDR3 totals 13 residues. Per the germline V gene, CDR1 is MNHEY and CDR2 is SVGAGI. The CDR3 here is CASSRQLNTEAFF. The CDR3 DNA follows: TGTGCCAGCAGTCGACAGCTGAACACTGAAGCTTTCTTT.

This clone was detected only once. V gene TRBV7-9 combines with J gene TRBJ2-1; 7 positions match TRBD1. This CDR3 has 13 residues. The germline V gene encodes CDR1 SEHNR and CDR2 FQNEAQ (reference sequence). With V trimmed by 8 bases and J by 1 base, 2 bases remained unmatched. Written as DNA, the CDR3 is TGTGCCAGCCACAGGGGATCCTACAATGAGCAGTTCTTC. It codes for CASHRGSYNEQFF.

This clone was seen more than once but under ten times. The chain carries TRBV7-9 and TRBJ2-3; 11 bases agree with TRBD2. V gave up 1 base and J gave up 14 bases; unmatched junction bases: 5. CDR1 and CDR2 (germline): SEHNR, FQNEAQ (reference sequence). The CDR3 is 13 residues long. The CDR3 spells CASSLGTLAGVYF. The DNA for the CDR3 is TGTGCCAGCAGCTTAGGTACACTAGCGGGAGTGTATTTT.

The J gene is TRBJ2-7, the V gene TRBV9; the D is unclear. Germline assignment: CDR1 SGDLS and CDR2 YYNGEE. V lost 2 bases, J lost 2 bases, and 8 bases lay in between. This CDR3 spans 13 amino acids. CDR3 region: CASSVFPTYEQYF. The DNA of the CDR3 is TGTGCCAGCAGCGTGTTCCCAACCTACGAGCAGTACTTC.

The chain recombines TRBV9 with TRBJ2-3; D possibly corresponds to TRBD2 (6 bases). Trimming took 1 base from V and 3 from J, leaving 12 bases between them. The germline V gene encodes CDR1 SGDLS and CDR2 YYNGEE. The length of the CDR3 is 15 residues. In DNA, the CDR3 is TGTGCCAGCAGCGTAAGACCTCGGGGGACAGATACGCAGTATTTT. Translation gives CASSVRPRGTDTQYF.